This T cell receptor beta chain originates from a study of blood T cell repertoires in COVID-19. Study-level background: Sample material is recorded as cDNA or gDNA derived from T cells, B-cell-depleted T cells, or PBMCs.

CDR3 length: 16 amino acids. V dropped 3 bases and J dropped 2; count of bases not matched to a gene: 6. CDR1 and CDR2 from the germline V gene are SGDLS and YYNGEE. In the authors' methods: Researchers report that nucleated cell counts were estimated from reference gene primer amplification. Here immunoSEQ multiplex PCR was the method, and the copy in TCRdb shows in-frame clones only, minus some. V and J calls and clone size follow that table, whereas D and trimming were derived from the DNA. The repertoire includes approximately 210,000 clones, 84% of them detected once, and roughly 21% sits in the top ten.

The sequence was obtained from a man aged 30-40 years with active or convalescent COVID-19. Input material: peripheral blood. The chain combines TRBV9 with TRBJ2-3; 10 bases agree with TRBD1. The CDR3: CASSATGTGDTDTQYF. The CDR3 DNA sequence: TGTGCCAGCAGCGCGACCGGGACAGGGGACACAGATACGCAGTATTTT.